Listed below are T cell receptor beta chains from one sample, sequenced in a study of T cell responses to AZD1222 COVID-19 vaccine. The data were produced by immunoSEQ multiplex PCR, yet TCRdb's version contains in-frame clones alone and is incomplete. The profile covers 150,000 or so clones, with approximately 91% appearing a single time and under 8% taken by the ten largest. The specimen was peripheral blood, collected after recovery from COVID-19. Source of these receptors: an adult who had recovered from COVID-19. Each CDR3 is given with its conserved first and last residue. A D gene is named only where the DNA matches it firmly. The size field is filled for only some rows; it gives once, few, many or a size class.

d_call clone_size j_call v_call cdr3_nt cdr3_aa
- many TRBJ1-6 TRBV5-8 TGTGCCAGCAGCCACCTGACAGTTAATTCACCCCTCCACTTT CASSHLTVNSPLHF
TRBD2 - TRBJ2-7 TRBV3-1/TRBV3-2 TGTGCCAGCAGCCTAAGGACTAGCGGGGACTACGAGCAGTACTTC CASSLRTSGDYEQYF
- once TRBJ1-1 TRBV6-5 TGTGCCAGCACCTGGGACGGGGGAACTGAAGCTTTCTTT CASTWDGGTEAFF
- - TRBJ1-5 TRBV6-5 TGTGCCAGCAAGAGGGACTACAATCAGCCCCAGCATTTT CASKRDYNQPQHF
- - TRBJ2-3 TRBV7-9 TGTGCCAGCAGCTTATTGACAGATACGCAGTATTTT CASSLLTDTQYF
- - TRBJ2-7 TRBV18 TGTGCCAGCTCACCAGGCCCAGGCTCTACCTACGAGCAGTACTTC CASSPGPGSTYEQYF
TRBD1 - TRBJ2-2 TRBV28 TGTGCCAGCAGTCCCCCCAGGGGGCAGAATGTCGGGGAGCTGTTTTTT CASSPPRGQNVGELFF
- - TRBJ2-3 TRBV7-9 TGTGCCAGCAGCCTTCTAGGCAGGGCACTCACAGATACGCAGTATTTT CASSLLGRALTDTQYF
TRBD2 - TRBJ2-1 TRBV9 TGTGCCAGCAGCGCCCGCGCATCGGGAGGATTTAATGAGCAGTTCTTC CASSARASGGFNEQFF
TRBD1 - TRBJ2-7 TRBV2 TGTGCCAGCAGTGTGGGCAGGGGGTACGAGCAGTACTTC CASSVGRGYEQYF
TRBD1 - TRBJ1-3 TRBV19 TGTGCCAGTAGCTCAGGGGGGATCTCTGGAAACACCATATATTTT CASSSGGISGNTIYF
- - TRBJ2-7 TRBV7-9 TGTGCCAGCAGCCCCCAGGCAGGGACCTACGAGCAGTACTTC CASSPQAGTYEQYF
TRBD1 - TRBJ1-1 TRBV27 TGTGCCAGCAGTTGGGACAGGGTGGACACTGAAGCTTTCTTT CASSWDRVDTEAFF
TRBD2 - TRBJ2-1 TRBV7-2 TGTGCCAGCAGCCTACGGAGGGAGGGATACAATGAGCAGTTCTTC CASSLRREGYNEQFF
- - TRBJ1-2 TRBV29-1 TGCAGCGTTGGTCGGCCGATGGCGAACTATGGCTACACCTTC CSVGRPMANYGYTF
- - TRBJ1-4 TRBV28 TGTGCCAGCAGTTTACCGACCGGGGGGAATGAAAAACTGTTTTTT CASSLPTGGNEKLFF
- - TRBJ2-3 TRBV20-1 TGCAGTGCTTGGATGACAGATACGCAGTATTTT CSAWMTDTQYF
- - TRBJ1-1 TRBV5-4 TGTGCCAGCAGCTTGGACCGGGGCGGCACTGAAGCTTTCTTT CASSLDRGGTEAFF
TRBD1 - TRBJ2-5 TRBV19 TGTGCCAGTGCCTGGACAGGGGTGGGAGAGACCCAGTACTTC CASAWTGVGETQYF
TRBD1 - TRBJ1-6 TRBV12-3/TRBV12-4 TGTGCCAGCAGATCAGGGGGAGAGTCACCCCTCCACTTT CASRSGGESPLHF
- - TRBJ2-5 TRBV19 TGTGCCAGTAGTCACAGGGAGACCCAAGAGACCCAGTACTTC CASSHRETQETQYF
- - TRBJ1-2 TRBV7-2 TGTGCCAGCAGCTTAGTCGGGAACTATGGCTACACCTTC CASSLVGNYGYTF
- - TRBJ2-2 TRBV28 TGTGCCAGCAGTCCCGTTAGCTTTGACACCGGGGAGCTGTTTTTT CASSPVSFDTGELFF
- - TRBJ2-1 TRBV5-4 TGTGCCAGCAGCTTGTGGGGCGGATACTCCTACAATGAGCAGTTCTTC CASSLWGGYSYNEQFF
- - TRBJ1-5 TRBV7-2 TGTGCCAGCAGCCCCCCCAATCGGCCCCAGCATTTT CASSPPNRPQHF
- - TRBJ1-1 TRBV29-1 TGCAGCGTTGACCCCCACGCAGGGAGGACCGAAGCTTTCTTT CSVDPHAGRTEAFF
- - TRBJ2-2 TRBV5-1 TGCGCCAGCAGCACCCCCCGAGGGGAGAACACCGGGGAGCTGTTTTTT CASSTPRGENTGELFF
- few TRBJ1-5 TRBV18 TGTGCCAGCTCACCACAGTATAGGCAGGGGAATCAGCCCCAGCATTTT CASSPQYRQGNQPQHF
- - TRBJ1-6 TRBV9 TGTGCCAGCAGCGTAGTGGGTAGGGGTTCACCCCTCCACTTT CASSVVGRGSPLHF
- - TRBJ2-5 TRBV18 TGTGCCAGCTCACCCAGGGTCGGGATGGAGACCCAGTACTTC CASSPRVGMETQYF
TRBD1 - TRBJ1-2 TRBV28 TGTGCCAGCAGCCCCGCGACCGACAGGGCCTATGGCTACACCTTC CASSPATDRAYGYTF
- - TRBJ1-6 TRBV27 TGTGCCAGCAGTTTCTACCTACAGGGAATTTATAATTCACCCCTCCACTTT CASSFYLQGIYNSPLHF
- - TRBJ1-2 TRBV5-3 TGTGCCAGAAGGAAGTTGATAGGGGTGTTTCCTCGCTATGGCTACACCTTC CARRKLIGVFPRYGYTF
TRBD2 - TRBJ2-3 TRBV7-9 TGTGCCAGCAGCTTAGCCCCCTCACCCGGGACTATGACAGATACGCAGTATTTT CASSLAPSPGTMTDTQYF
- - TRBJ1-2 TRBV19 TGTGCCAGTAGTATGGGGCGAGAACGAGCTAACTATGGCTACACCTTC CASSMGRERANYGYTF
- - TRBJ2-3 TRBV5-4 TGTGCCAGCAGAAGTAGGGGAGATACGCAGTATTTT CASRSRGDTQYF
- once TRBJ1-3 TRBV9 TGTGCCAGCAGCGTAGGGGCCAGGGTTTCTGGAAACACCATATATTTT CASSVGARVSGNTIYF
TRBD1 - TRBJ2-3 TRBV5-8 TGTGCCAGCAGCCTCGGGACAGGGGGTTTCACAGATACGCAGTATTTT CASSLGTGGFTDTQYF
- once TRBJ1-2 TRBV9 TGTGCCAGCAGAGACAACAGAGTCTATGGCTACACCTTC CASRDNRVYGYTF
- few TRBJ2-7 TRBV9 TGTGCCAGCAGCGTAGGGCAGGGCTCCGAGCAGTACTTC CASSVGQGSEQYF
- - TRBJ2-1 TRBV4-2 TGTGCCAGCAGCCAAGACCGACAAGATGAGCAGTTCTTC CASSQDRQDEQFF
TRBD2 - TRBJ2-5 TRBV2 TGTGCCAGCAGTCAAAGGACTAGCGGGAGAGAGACCCAGTACTTC CASSQRTSGRETQYF
- - TRBJ1-3 TRBV19 TGTGCCAGTAGTATGGGGACCGGGACATCTGGAAACACCACATATTTT CASSMGTGTSGNTTYF
- - TRBJ2-7 TRBV5-1 TGCGCCAGCAGCGGACGCTACGAGCAGTACTTC CASSGRYEQYF
- once TRBJ1-1 TRBV7-3 TGTGCCAGCAGCCCCCCATCTGGGGGTGAAACTGAAGCTTTCTTT CASSPPSGGETEAFF
- - TRBJ1-1 TRBV3-1/TRBV3-2 TGTGCCAGCAGCCCCAAGGAGGGTAGAGCTTTCTTT CASSPKEGRAFF
TRBD1 - TRBJ2-3 TRBV25-1 TGTGCCAGCAGCCGGGACAGGTTCACAGATACGCAGTATTTT CASSRDRFTDTQYF
TRBD1 - TRBJ1-1 TRBV6-5 TGTGCCAGCAGTTCCCGGGACAGGGGAGTCGAAGCTTTCTTT CASSSRDRGVEAFF
- - TRBJ2-4 TRBV27 TGTGCCAGCAGGCTTAGGGTGGGGACCCCTGAGGGAGTCAAAAACATTCAGTACTTC CASRLRVGTPEGVKNIQYF
- many TRBJ1-1 TRBV7-9 TGTGCCAGCAGAGAGGGGGTCACTGAAGCTTTCTTT CASREGVTEAFF